Listed below are T cell receptor beta chains from one sample, sequenced in a study of CD8+ T cells in alopecia areata. The data were produced by immunoSEQ multiplex PCR, yet TCRdb's version contains in-frame clones alone and is incomplete. This repertoire shows fewer than 250,000 clones, more than 30% found once; its top ten account for under 0.55%. The sequenced sample was CD4+ T cells sorted from blood, obtained between weeks 30 and 35, from a patient treated with tofacitinib. The receptors come from a human donor with alopecia areata. CDR3s include the opening cysteine and the closing phenylalanine or tryptophan. Fields, in order: clone size, D gene, J gene, V gene, CDR3 protein, CDR3 DNA. The D gene is left open where the match is weak. For some rows the clone size is stated as once, few or many, or as a class when expanded; others skip it.

size: many; D: NA; J: TRBJ1-2; V: TRBV5-1; CDR3: CASSLKAGRGYGYTF; DNA: TGCGCCAGCAGCTTGAAGGCAGGGAGGGGCTATGGCTACACCTTC
size: NA; D: NA; J: TRBJ1-5; V: TRBV6-5; CDR3: CASSYAFGEHQPQHF; DNA: TGTGCCAGCAGTTACGCTTTCGGCGAACATCAGCCCCAGCATTTT
size: few; D: NA; J: TRBJ2-7; V: TRBV7-9; CDR3: CASSLALEGRLEQYF; DNA: TGTGCCAGCAGCTTAGCGCTAGAGGGCAGGTTGGAGCAGTACTTC
size: few; D: NA; J: TRBJ2-7; V: TRBV7-6; CDR3: CASSLEVWDEQYF; DNA: TGTGCCAGCAGCTTAGAAGTCTGGGACGAGCAGTACTTC
size: NA; D: TRBD1; J: TRBJ1-1; V: TRBV7-9; CDR3: CASSVLGQVNTEAFF; DNA: TGTGCCAGCAGCGTCCTAGGACAGGTGAACACTGAAGCTTTCTTT
size: NA; D: NA; J: TRBJ2-7; V: TRBV11-2; CDR3: CASSSADQDPEQYF; DNA: TGTGCCAGCAGCTCGGCAGACCAGGACCCTGAGCAGTACTTC
size: NA; D: NA; J: TRBJ1-1; V: TRBV19; CDR3: CASIPLGAGVEAFF; DNA: TGTGCCAGTATCCCCCTCGGGGCAGGTGTCGAAGCTTTCTTT
size: NA; D: TRBD1; J: TRBJ1-5; V: TRBV5-4; CDR3: CASSFQGANQPQHF; DNA: TGTGCCAGCAGCTTTCAGGGGGCGAATCAGCCCCAGCATTTT
size: NA; D: NA; J: TRBJ2-6; V: TRBV10-2; CDR3: CASTPLGAGANVLTF; DNA: TGCGCCAGCACCCCGCTTGGCGCTGGGGCCAACGTCCTGACTTTC
size: NA; D: NA; J: TRBJ2-7; V: TRBV27; CDR3: CASSLSAGPSYEQYF; DNA: TGTGCCAGCAGTTTATCCGCAGGGCCCTCCTACGAGCAGTACTTC
size: NA; D: NA; J: TRBJ1-3; V: TRBV11-2; CDR3: CASGSSGNTIYF; DNA: TGTGCCAGCGGGTCCTCTGGAAACACCATATATTTT
size: few; D: NA; J: TRBJ2-7; V: TRBV14; CDR3: CASSQQGLRFYPAYEQYF; DNA: TGTGCCAGCAGCCAACAGGGGTTGAGGTTCTACCCAGCCTACGAGCAGTACTTC
size: few; D: TRBD2; J: TRBJ2-1; V: TRBV7-2; CDR3: CASSLELAGSNEQFF; DNA: TGTGCCAGCAGCTTAGAGCTAGCGGGATCCAATGAGCAGTTCTTC
size: NA; D: NA; J: TRBJ2-3; V: TRBV7-3; CDR3: CASSGGVPDTQYF; DNA: TGTGCCAGCAGCGGGGGAGTCCCAGATACGCAGTATTTT
size: many; D: NA; J: TRBJ1-1; V: TRBV5-1; CDR3: CASSQVEGKTIMNTEAFF; DNA: TGCGCCAGCAGCCAGGTGGAGGGGAAAACAATCATGAACACTGAAGCTTTCTTT
size: NA; D: TRBD2; J: TRBJ2-4; V: TRBV9; CDR3: CASSVRRGLAGTNIQYF; DNA: TGTGCCAGCAGCGTAAGGAGGGGACTAGCGGGAACAAACATTCAGTACTTC
size: NA; D: NA; J: TRBJ1-1; V: TRBV20-1; CDR3: CSASGPQGAFF; DNA: TGCAGTGCCTCCGGACCCCAGGGGGCTTTCTTT
size: few; D: TRBD1; J: TRBJ2-4; V: TRBV14; CDR3: CASSQWGQGVKNIQYF; DNA: TGTGCCAGCAGCCAATGGGGACAGGGGGTCAAAAACATTCAGTACTTC
size: NA; D: TRBD1; J: TRBJ2-6; V: TRBV30; CDR3: CAWGTGDGANVLTF; DNA: TGTGCCTGGGGGACAGGGGACGGGGCCAACGTCCTGACTTTC
size: NA; D: NA; J: TRBJ2-3; V: TRBV5-1; CDR3: CASSLGLQRTTDTQYF; DNA: TGCGCCAGCAGCTTGGGGCTCCAGCGGACCACAGATACGCAGTATTTT
size: NA; D: NA; J: TRBJ1-2; V: TRBV29-1; CDR3: CSVELTRRQGYTF; DNA: TGCAGCGTTGAATTAACACGCCGCCAGGGCTACACCTTC
size: few; D: NA; J: TRBJ2-1; V: TRBV30; CDR3: CAWSWDLGEQFF; DNA: TGTGCCTGGAGCTGGGACCTGGGAGAGCAGTTCTTC
size: NA; D: NA; J: TRBJ2-5; V: TRBV5-1; CDR3: CASSYQDYPETQYF; DNA: TGCGCCAGCAGCTACCAGGACTATCCTGAGACCCAGTACTTC
size: NA; D: NA; J: TRBJ1-1; V: TRBV2; CDR3: CASSQTSNTEAFF; DNA: TGTGCCAGCAGTCAGACCTCGAACACTGAAGCTTTCTTT
size: NA; D: NA; J: TRBJ2-3; V: TRBV6-5; CDR3: CASSPGTRTDTQYF; DNA: TGTGCCAGCAGCCCTGGGACCCGCACAGATACGCAGTATTTT
size: few; D: NA; J: TRBJ2-3; V: TRBV11-2; CDR3: CASSLTGPDTQYF; DNA: TGTGCCAGCAGCTTAACCGGGCCCGATACGCAGTATTTT
size: many; D: TRBD1; J: TRBJ1-5; V: TRBV11-2; CDR3: CASSVDRAQPQHF; DNA: TGTGCCAGCAGCGTGGACAGGGCTCAGCCCCAGCATTTT
size: NA; D: NA; J: TRBJ2-2; V: TRBV6-5; CDR3: CASSYRPNTGELFF; DNA: TGTGCCAGCAGTTACCGCCCTAACACCGGGGAGCTGTTTTTT
size: few; D: TRBD2; J: TRBJ2-3; V: TRBV4-1; CDR3: CASSSSSGGGPETQYF; DNA: TGCGCCAGCAGCTCCTCTAGCGGGGGGGGGCCGGAGACGCAGTATTTT
size: NA; D: NA; J: TRBJ1-2; V: TRBV11-2; CDR3: CASSPPGGGYTF; DNA: TGTGCCAGCAGCCCCCCAGGAGGTGGCTACACCTTC
size: NA; D: NA; J: TRBJ2-5; V: TRBV29-1; CDR3: CSVRSLGGETQYF; DNA: TGCAGCGTTCGATCATTGGGGGGCGAGACCCAGTACTTC
size: NA; D: TRBD1; J: TRBJ1-2; V: TRBV5-1; CDR3: CASSSTTGGYGYTF; DNA: TGCGCCAGCAGCTCGACGACAGGGGGCTATGGCTACACCTTC
size: NA; D: NA; J: TRBJ2-6; V: TRBV4-2; CDR3: CASSQDVGSGANVLTF; DNA: TGTGCCAGCAGCCAAGATGTGGGATCTGGGGCCAACGTCCTGACTTTC
size: few; D: TRBD2; J: TRBJ2-1; V: TRBV19; CDR3: CASRRPSGDEQFF; DNA: TGTGCCAGTAGGCGACCAAGCGGGGATGAGCAGTTCTTC
size: few; D: NA; J: TRBJ2-7; V: TRBV29-1; CDR3: CSVEGYSSYEQYF; DNA: TGCAGCGTTGAAGGGTATAGCTCCTACGAGCAGTACTTC
size: NA; D: TRBD2; J: TRBJ2-1; V: TRBV5-1; CDR3: CASSLASGGTNEQFF; DNA: TGCGCCAGCAGCTTGGCTAGCGGGGGCACCAATGAGCAGTTCTTC
size: NA; D: TRBD1; J: TRBJ2-5; V: TRBV7-7; CDR3: CASSRWTGRETQYF; DNA: TGTGCTAGCAGCCGGTGGACAGGGAGGGAGACCCAGTACTTC
size: few; D: TRBD1; J: TRBJ2-1; V: TRBV5-1; CDR3: CASSGLRGQNYNEQFF; DNA: TGCGCCAGCAGCGGACTCCGGGGACAGAACTACAATGAGCAGTTCTTC
size: NA; D: NA; J: TRBJ1-1; V: TRBV19; CDR3: CASRGKGGITEAFF; DNA: TGTGCCAGTAGGGGCAAGGGGGGAATTACTGAAGCTTTCTTT
size: NA; D: NA; J: TRBJ2-7; V: TRBV6-1; CDR3: CASSLGLTSYEQYF; DNA: TGTGCCAGCAGTCTAGGACTGACGTCCTACGAGCAGTACTTC
size: NA; D: TRBD2; J: TRBJ2-7; V: TRBV29-1; CDR3: CSVDDSPGLAGVVFFHEQYF; DNA: TGCAGCGTTGACGATTCCCCCGGACTAGCGGGAGTCGTTTTTTTCCACGAGCAGTACTTC
size: many; D: NA; J: TRBJ2-1; V: TRBV2; CDR3: CASSPRVSSYNEQFF; DNA: TGTGCCAGCAGTCCCAGGGTGAGCTCCTACAATGAGCAGTTCTTC
size: many; D: TRBD1; J: TRBJ2-3; V: TRBV6-6; CDR3: CASSYRGQGGIDTQYF; DNA: TGTGCCAGCAGTTACCGGGGACAGGGGGGAATAGATACGCAGTATTTT
size: NA; D: NA; J: TRBJ2-1; V: TRBV29-1; CDR3: CSVDRTSYNEQFF; DNA: TGCAGCGTTGACAGGACCTCCTACAATGAGCAGTTCTTC
size: many; D: NA; J: TRBJ2-7; V: TRBV29-1; CDR3: CSVADRPYEQYF; DNA: TGCAGCGTTGCCGACAGGCCCTACGAGCAGTACTTC
size: once; D: TRBD1; J: TRBJ1-1; V: TRBV5-1; CDR3: CASSQTGLNTEAFF; DNA: TGCGCCAGCAGCCAGACAGGGCTGAACACTGAAGCTTTCTTT
size: few; D: NA; J: TRBJ2-7; V: TRBV19; CDR3: CASSRADSYEQYF; DNA: TGTGCCAGTTCCCGGGCTGACTCCTACGAGCAGTACTTC
size: few; D: NA; J: TRBJ2-2; V: TRBV7-9; CDR3: CASTNLATGELFF; DNA: TGTGCCAGCACCAATCTAGCGACCGGGGAGCTGTTTTTT
size: NA; D: NA; J: TRBJ2-4; V: TRBV18; CDR3: CASSPDAKNIQYF; DNA: TGTGCCAGCTCACCGGATGCCAAAAACATTCAGTACTTC
size: NA; D: NA; J: TRBJ1-2; V: TRBV29-1; CDR3: CSVSPRQVDGYTF; DNA: TGCAGCGTTTCCCCACGACAAGTGGATGGCTACACCTTC
size: few; D: TRBD1; J: TRBJ2-7; V: TRBV2; CDR3: CASRRTGGSYEQYF; DNA: TGTGCCAGCAGGCGGACAGGGGGTTCCTACGAGCAGTACTTC
size: NA; D: TRBD1; J: TRBJ1-2; V: TRBV7-3; CDR3: CASSPGTGINYGYTF; DNA: TGTGCCAGCAGCCCCGGGACAGGGATTAACTATGGCTACACCTTC
size: NA; D: NA; J: TRBJ2-3; V: TRBV2; CDR3: CASLNDSFDTQYF; DNA: TGTGCCAGCCTAAACGACAGTTTTGATACGCAGTATTTT
size: NA; D: TRBD1; J: TRBJ2-3; V: TRBV18; CDR3: CASSNQGAADTQYF; DNA: TGTGCCAGCTCGAACCAGGGGGCGGCGGATACGCAGTATTTT
size: NA; D: NA; J: TRBJ2-5; V: TRBV7-2; CDR3: CASSLRRGDQETQYF; DNA: TGTGCCAGCAGTTTACGACGAGGGGATCAAGAGACCCAGTACTTC
size: once; D: NA; J: TRBJ1-5; V: TRBV30; CDR3: CAWSRGGQPQHF; DNA: TGTGCCTGGAGTCGGGGGGGTCAGCCCCAGCATTTT
size: NA; D: NA; J: TRBJ1-1; V: TRBV27; CDR3: CASSLGYTEAFF; DNA: TGTGCCAGCAGTTTAGGCTACACTGAAGCTTTCTTT
size: NA; D: NA; J: TRBJ2-7; V: TRBV5-1; CDR3: CASSVGLFSYEQYF; DNA: TGCGCCAGCAGCGTGGGACTCTTCTCCTACGAGCAGTACTTC